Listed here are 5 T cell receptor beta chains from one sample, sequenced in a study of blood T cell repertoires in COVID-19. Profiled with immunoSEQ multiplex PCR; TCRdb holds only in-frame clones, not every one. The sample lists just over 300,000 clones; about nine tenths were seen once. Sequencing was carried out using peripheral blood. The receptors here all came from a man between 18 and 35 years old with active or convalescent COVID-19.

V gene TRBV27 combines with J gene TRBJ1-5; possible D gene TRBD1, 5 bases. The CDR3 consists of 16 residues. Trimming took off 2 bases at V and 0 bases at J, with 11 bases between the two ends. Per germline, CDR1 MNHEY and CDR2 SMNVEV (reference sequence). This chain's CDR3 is CASSLVGRDSNQPQHF. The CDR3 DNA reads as TGTGCCAGCAGTTTAGTGGGGCGAGATAGCAATCAGCCCCAGCATTTT.

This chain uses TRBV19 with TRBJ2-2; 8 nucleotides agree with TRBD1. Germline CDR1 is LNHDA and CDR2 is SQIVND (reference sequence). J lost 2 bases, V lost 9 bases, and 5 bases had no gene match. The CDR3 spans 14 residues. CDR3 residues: CASRTGSNTGELFF. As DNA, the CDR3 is TGTGCCAGCCGGACAGGGAGCAACACCGGGGAGCTGTTTTTT.

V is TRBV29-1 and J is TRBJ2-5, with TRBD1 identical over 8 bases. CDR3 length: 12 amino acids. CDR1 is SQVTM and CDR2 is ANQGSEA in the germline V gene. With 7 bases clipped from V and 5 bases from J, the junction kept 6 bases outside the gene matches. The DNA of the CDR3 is TGCAGCGGGGGGCGGACAGGGGAGACCCAGTACTTC. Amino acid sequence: CSGGRTGETQYF.

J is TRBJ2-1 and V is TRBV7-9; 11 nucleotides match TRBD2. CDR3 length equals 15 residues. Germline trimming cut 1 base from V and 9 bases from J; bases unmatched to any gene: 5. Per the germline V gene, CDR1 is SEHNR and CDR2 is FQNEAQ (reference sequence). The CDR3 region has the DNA TGTGCCAGCAGCTTAGGTAGCGGGGGGGCCATTGAGCAGTTCTTC. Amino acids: CASSLGSGGAIEQFF.

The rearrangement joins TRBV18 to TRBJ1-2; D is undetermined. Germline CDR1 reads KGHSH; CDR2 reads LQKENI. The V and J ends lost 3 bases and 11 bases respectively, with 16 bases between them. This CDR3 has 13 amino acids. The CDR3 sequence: CASSPPGFEVYTF. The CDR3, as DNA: TGTGCCAGCTCACCCCCGGGGTTTGAGGTTTACACCTTC.